This TCR beta chain was observed in a study of cytomegalovirus exposure and HLA in healthy donors. Study results and caveats: Accurate predictions that matched the HLA-A and HLA-B alleles of most subjects were reportedly made from TCR beta sequences. Cytomegalovirus association was assigned to around 150 TCR beta chains. A later analysis showed HLA-associated TCR beta chains outstripping equally common others in clonal expansion.

This clone has only a few counts. What it binds is unknown. It was with 60 Vbeta and 13 Jbeta primers that the PCR ran. Clones were read by immunoSEQ multiplex PCR, and TCRdb kept only the in-frame ones, dropping some. The data hold 150,000 to 200,000 clones, with around 79% observed a single time. Trimming stripped 6 bases from V and 0 bases from J, with 14 bases between. The CDR3 loop spans 15 amino acids. Germline loops: CDR1 SNHLY, CDR2 FYNNEI. The donors comprised healthy bone marrow donors. Sequences were obtained from PBMCs. The source of this sequence is a girl under 18 in good health and CMV-seropositive. V usage is TRBV2 and J usage is TRBJ1-1; D call uncertain. This CDR3 is CASSFVEIMNTEAFF. The CDR3 DNA reads TGTGCCAGCAGCTTTGTGGAGATAATGAACACTGAAGCTTTCTTT.